The 9 T cell receptor beta chains below come from one sample, sequenced in a study of spatial heterogeneity in lung cancer. Study outcomes and limitations: For expanded intratumoral alpha and beta TCRs, counts tracked tumor mutation counts.

Time point in this sample: sample taken at primary tumor resection. One entry per CDR3 protein, called by TCRdb with MiXCR from the 5' RACE reads. The repertoire holds around 18,000 distinct CDR3 sequences, with 5.8% as singletons. For these TCRs, the target antigens are not known. The specimen comprised lung tumor tissue, sampled at surgery. These receptor sequences come from a female donor with early-stage non-small cell lung cancer.

This clonotype was seen ten or more times. A library prepared for alpha chains yielded this beta chain as an off-target read; its size is of little meaning. The chain employs TRBV5-1 and TRBJ2-1; 14 nucleotides align to TRBD2. Germline assignment: CDR1 SGHRS and CDR2 YFSETQ. With 4 bases clipped from V and 5 bases from J, the junction kept 2 bases outside the gene matches. The CDR3 is 15 residues long. CDR3 amino acids: CASSTGLAGDNEQFF. The CDR3 bases are TGCGCCAGCAGCACGGGACTAGCGGGAGACAATGAGCAGTTCTTC.

This clonotype was recorded many times. Since the library was made to target alpha chains, this beta chain is a stray read and its abundance is not meaningful. This chain connects TRBV20-1 to TRBJ2-1; D uncertain. The CDR3 has 13 amino acids. CDR1 DFQATT and CDR2 SNEGSKA come from the germline V gene (reference sequence). Trimming pared 3 bases from V and 6 bases from J, leaving 12 bases between. CDR3 sequence: CSASLSLGNEQFF. The CDR3, as DNA: TGCAGTGCTAGTTTGTCGCTGGGCAATGAGCAGTTCTTC.

This clonotype was counted many times. The library was prepared for alpha chains; this beta chain is a stray read, so its frequency means little. The chain links TRBV7-9 to TRBJ2-1; perhaps TRBD2 as D (5 bases). This CDR3 has 13 residues. Trimming stripped 0 bases from V and 10 bases from J, with 10 bases between. Germline CDR1 SEHNR, CDR2 FQNEAQ (reference sequence). The CDR3 nucleotides read TGTGCCAGCAGCTTAGCGGACGGCGGGGAGCAGTTCTTC. This encodes CASSLADGGEQFF.

Details on this clonotype: Little can be read into the size of this beta chain, an off-target read in a library designed for alpha chains. The chain employs TRBV28 and TRBJ2-7, with D unresolved. This CDR3 is 13 amino acids long. V lost 3 bases to trimming and J lost 4 bases, with 10 bases between them. Germline lookup yields CDR1 MDHEN and CDR2 SYDVKM. This CDR3 reads CASSFATNYEQYF. The CDR3 DNA reads as TGTGCCAGCAGTTTTGCTACCAATTACGAGCAGTACTTC. The complete variable domain, with remaining parts taken from reference TRBV28 and TRBJ2-7, reads DVKVTQSSRYLVKRTGEKVFLECVQDMDHENMFWYRQDPGLGLRLIYFSYDVKMKEKGDIPEGYSVSREKKERFSLILESASTNQTSMYLCASSFATNYEQYFGPGTRLTVT.

This clonotype was counted a single time. This beta chain is an off-target read within a library intended for alpha chains, so its frequency means little. The chain couples TRBV7-9 to TRBJ2-5; either TRBD1 or TRBD2 may supply D (7 bases each). The CDR3 covers 14 residues. Trimming shortened V by 7 bases and J by 4 bases, and 16 bases separated the two germline ends. CDR1 and CDR2 (germline): SEHNR, FQNEAQ (reference sequence). The CDR3 loop reads CASIHRGGGETQYF. As DNA, the CDR3 is TGTGCCAGCATCCACAGGGGAGGGGGAGAGACCCAGTACTTC.

This clonotype was seen a few times. The library was built for alpha chains, so this beta chain is an off-target read and its size means little. V usage is TRBV27 and J usage is TRBJ1-1; TRBD1 agrees at 8 bases. CDR3 length: 13 amino acids. The germline gives CDR1 MNHEY, CDR2 SMNVEV (reference sequence). With 5 bases clipped from V and 7 bases from J, the junction kept 6 bases outside the gene matches. The CDR3 nucleotides are TGTGCCAGCAGTCACGGACAGGGAAGTGAAGCTTTCTTT. It is translated as CASSHGQGSEAFF.

This clonotype has a count of ten or more. This beta chain was picked up by a library intended for alpha chains and is off target, so its count carries little meaning. The chain employs TRBV20-1 and TRBJ2-3, with 11 positions matching TRBD2. Germline V lookup: CDR1 DFQATT, CDR2 SNEGSKA (reference sequence). This CDR3 is 17 amino acids long. V shed 4 bases and J 0 bases; nucleotides not matched to a gene: 9. The CDR3 DNA follows: TGCAGTGCTATCTCTAGCGGGAGGTCGACTAGCACAGATACGCAGTATTTT. Residues: CSAISSGRSTSTDTQYF.

This clonotype was counted many times. This beta chain is a stray sequence in a library constructed for alpha chains; its clone size is not meaningful. This chain joins TRBV6-1 and TRBJ2-2, with D hard to call. Trimming removed 7 bases at V and 6 bases at J, with 15 bases between. CDR3 size: 14 residues. The germline CDR1 and CDR2 sequences are MNHNS and SASEGT. CDR3 nucleotides: TGTGCCAGCACGGGCAGCGTCCAAGCCGGGGAGCTGTTTTTT. Its protein product is CASTGSVQAGELFF.

This clonotype was seen a few times. In a library made to pick up alpha chains, this beta chain is a stray read with a size that means little. The chain joins TRBV11-3 to TRBJ2-2; D not certain. Germline V gene lookup returns CDR1 SGHNT and CDR2 YENEEA. The CDR3 runs 14 residues. Trimming removed 4 bases from V and 6 bases from J, with 12 bases in between. The CDR3, as DNA: TGTGCCAGCAGCTCCCGTCGAAGGGCCGGGGAGCTGTTTTTT. Translating it yields CASSSRRRAGELFF.